This TCR beta chain was profiled in a study of T cell responses to AZD1222 COVID-19 vaccine. The ends were cut back, 2 bases at V and 7 bases at J, with 6 bases in the middle. The CDR3 is made up of 12 amino acids. CDR1 and CDR2 from the germline V gene are SGHVS and FQNEAQ. Whole-study results and caveats: Researchers report vaccine-associated CD4 TCRs spanning spike, with dominance at 160-218 and 743-854. Among spike-specific TCRs, nearly half reportedly target unmutated variant regions. Seropositive status at baseline applied to only six AZD1222 recipients. Among the donors, most were white British and more were female, and clonal diversity was possibly underestimated.

TCRdb's table, derived via immunoSEQ multiplex PCR, lists solely in-frame clones and lacks some. The data show 100,000 to 140,000 clones, around 90% seen once. Concerning this clone: Its antigen is undetermined.

The clonotype comes from an adult who received the AZD1222 COVID-19 vaccine. The material sequenced was peripheral blood, taken 28 days after the second AZD1222 dose. The V gene is TRBV7-8, the J gene TRBJ2-1; D unclear. The CDR3 is CASSLNANEQFF. CDR3 nucleotide sequence: TGTGCCAGCAGCTTAAACGCAAATGAGCAGTTCTTC.